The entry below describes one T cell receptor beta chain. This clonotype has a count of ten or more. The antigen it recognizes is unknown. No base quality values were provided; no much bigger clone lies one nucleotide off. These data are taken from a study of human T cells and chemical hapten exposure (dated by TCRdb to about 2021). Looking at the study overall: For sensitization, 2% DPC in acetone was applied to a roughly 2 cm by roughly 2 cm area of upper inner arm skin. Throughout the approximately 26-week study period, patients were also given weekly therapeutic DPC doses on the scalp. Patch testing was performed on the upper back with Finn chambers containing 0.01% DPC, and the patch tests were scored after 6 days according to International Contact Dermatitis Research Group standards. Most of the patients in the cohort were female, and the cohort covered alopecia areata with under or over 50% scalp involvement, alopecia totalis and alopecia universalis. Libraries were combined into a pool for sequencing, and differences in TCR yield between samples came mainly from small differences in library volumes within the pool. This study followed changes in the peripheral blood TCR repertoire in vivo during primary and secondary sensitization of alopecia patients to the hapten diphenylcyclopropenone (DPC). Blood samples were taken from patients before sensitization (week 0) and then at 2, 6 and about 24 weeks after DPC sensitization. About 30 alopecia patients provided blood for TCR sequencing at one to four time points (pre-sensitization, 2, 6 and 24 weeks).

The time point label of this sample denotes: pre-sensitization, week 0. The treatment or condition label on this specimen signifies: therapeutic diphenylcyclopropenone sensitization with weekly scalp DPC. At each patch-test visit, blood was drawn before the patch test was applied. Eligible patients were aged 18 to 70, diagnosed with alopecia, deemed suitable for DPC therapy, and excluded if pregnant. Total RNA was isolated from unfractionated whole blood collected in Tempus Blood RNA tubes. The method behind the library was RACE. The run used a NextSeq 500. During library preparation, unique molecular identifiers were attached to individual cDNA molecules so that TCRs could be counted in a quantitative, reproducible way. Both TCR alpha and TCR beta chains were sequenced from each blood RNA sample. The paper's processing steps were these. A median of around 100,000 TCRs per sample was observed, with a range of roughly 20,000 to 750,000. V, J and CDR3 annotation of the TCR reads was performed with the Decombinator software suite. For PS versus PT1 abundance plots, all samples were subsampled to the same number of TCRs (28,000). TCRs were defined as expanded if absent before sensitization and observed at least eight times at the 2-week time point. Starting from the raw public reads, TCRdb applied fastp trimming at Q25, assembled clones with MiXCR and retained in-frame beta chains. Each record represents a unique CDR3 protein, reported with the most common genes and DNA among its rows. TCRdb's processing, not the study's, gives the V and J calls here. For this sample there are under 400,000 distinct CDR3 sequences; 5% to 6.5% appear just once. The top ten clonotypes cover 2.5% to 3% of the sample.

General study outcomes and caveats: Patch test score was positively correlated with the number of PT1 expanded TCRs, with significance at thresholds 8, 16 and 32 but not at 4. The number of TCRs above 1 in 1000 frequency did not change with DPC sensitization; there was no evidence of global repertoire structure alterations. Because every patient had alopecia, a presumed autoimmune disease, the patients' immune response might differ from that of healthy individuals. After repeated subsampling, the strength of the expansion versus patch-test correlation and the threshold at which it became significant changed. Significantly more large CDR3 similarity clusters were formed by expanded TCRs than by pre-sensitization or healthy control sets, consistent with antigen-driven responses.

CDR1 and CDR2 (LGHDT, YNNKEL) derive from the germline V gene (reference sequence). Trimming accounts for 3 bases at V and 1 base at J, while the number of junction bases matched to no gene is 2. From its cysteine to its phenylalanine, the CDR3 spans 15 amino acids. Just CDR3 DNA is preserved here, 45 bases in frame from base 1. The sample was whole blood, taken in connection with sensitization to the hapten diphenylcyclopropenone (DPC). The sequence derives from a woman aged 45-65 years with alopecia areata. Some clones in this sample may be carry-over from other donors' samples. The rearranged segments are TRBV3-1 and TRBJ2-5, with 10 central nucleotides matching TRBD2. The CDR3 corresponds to CASSHRTSGQETQYF. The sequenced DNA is TGTGCCAGCAGCCATCGGACTAGCGGCCAAGAGACCCAGTACTTC.